These 27 T cell receptor beta chains came from one sample sequenced in a study of blood T cell repertoires in COVID-19 (TCRdb year 2020). The method behind the library was the immunoSEQ multiplex PCR assay. This is the immuneACCESS table as TCRdb keeps it, with only in-frame sequences that have V and J called. A part of the clones is gone; compared with another copy, unresolved V genes explain less than half, and the rest is unexplained. Within this sample are about 140,000 clones, with around 86% of them counted one time only. 1.5% to 2% of the sample is held by the ten biggest clonotypes. The source material was peripheral blood. Receptor source: a human donor in a cohort sampled during active COVID-19.

In this sample, this clone turned up a few times. The rearrangement links TRBV5-1 to TRBJ2-2, with TRBD2 as a possible D gene (6 bases). This CDR3 is 15 amino acids long. Trimming pared 0 bases from V and 7 bases from J, leaving 13 bases between. Germline values: CDR1 SGHRS, CDR2 YFSETQ. CDR3 residues: CASSLVASAFGELFF. CDR3 sequence (DNA): TGCGCCAGCAGCTTGGTGGCTAGCGCGTTCGGGGAGCTGTTTTTT.

The V gene is TRBV30, the J gene TRBJ2-7, with TRBD2 matching over 8 bases. The germline V gene encodes CDR1 GTSNPN and CDR2 SVGIG (reference sequence). This CDR3 comprises 14 residues. V shed 8 bases and J 7 bases; nucleotides not matched to a gene: 16. The CDR3 region has the DNA TGTGCCACCAAGGTGCTAGCGGGTTTAGGTGAGCAGTACTTC. Its translation is CATKVLAGLGEQYF.

This chain joins TRBV7-2 and TRBJ2-1; 8 nucleotides line up with TRBD2. Germline-derived CDR1 and CDR2 are SGHTA and FQGNSA. The V segment lost 1 base and the J segment 5 bases; nucleotides outside the gene matches: 13. There are 18 residues in the CDR3. This chain's CDR3 is CASSLGRVRTSRHNEQFF. For the CDR3, the DNA is TGTGCCAGCAGCTTAGGAAGAGTACGGACTAGCAGACACAATGAGCAGTTCTTC. The whole variable domain, filled in from reference TRBV7-2 and TRBJ2-1, reads GAGVSQSPSNKVTEKGKDVELRCDPISGHTALYWYRQSLGQGLEFLIYFQGNSAPDKSGLPSDRFSAERTGGSVSTLTIQRTQQEDSAVYLCASSLGRVRTSRHNEQFFGPGTRLTVL.

This clone turned up a few times. The chain combines TRBV12-3 or TRBV12-4 with TRBJ2-5, with D uncertain. V was shortened by 3 bases and J by 4 bases, with 9 bases between the two germline ends. This CDR3 region has 13 residues. The CDR3 loop is CASSFTNRETQYF. Here the CDR3 DNA reads TGTGCCAGCAGTTTCACTAATAGAGAGACCCAGTACTTC.

The rearrangement links TRBV7-2 to TRBJ1-1, with D tentatively TRBD1 (5 bases). The germline CDR1 and CDR2 sequences are SGHTA and FQGNSA. The CDR3 has 14 residues. Trimming stripped 5 bases from V and 1 base from J, with 11 bases between. The CDR3 nucleotides are TGTGCCAGCAGCAGACAGCCTGGGAACACTGAAGCTTTCTTT. Protein product: CASSRQPGNTEAFF. Looking up the rest from reference TRBV7-2 and TRBJ1-1 gives the full variable domain: GAGVSQSPSNKVTEKGKDVELRCDPISGHTALYWYRQSLGQGLEFLIYFQGNSAPDKSGLPSDRFSAERTGGSVSTLTIQRTQQEDSAVYLCASSRQPGNTEAFFGQGTRLTVV.

V and J are TRBV5-5 and TRBJ1-1; D uncertain. The V end was cut by 0 bases, the J end by 5 bases, with 8 bases between. The CDR3 is 13 residues long. Per germline, CDR1 SGHKS and CDR2 YYEKEE (reference sequence). CDR3 sequence: CASSLVGSTEAFF. The CDR3 DNA sequence: TGTGCCAGCAGCTTGGTTGGCAGTACTGAAGCTTTCTTT. Full variable domain (remainder filled in from reference TRBV5-5 and TRBJ1-1): DAGVTQSPTHLIKTRGQQVTLRCSPISGHKSVSWYQQVLGQGPQFIFQYYEKEERGRGNFPDRFSARQFPNYSSELNVNALLLGDSALYLCASSLVGSTEAFFGQGTRLTVV.

The rearrangement joins TRBV7-9 to TRBJ2-1, with a weak D call TRBD2 (6 bases). Deletions cut 0 bases from V and 11 bases from J, with 11 bases between. The CDR3 covers 13 residues. The germline CDR1 and CDR2 sequences are SEHNR and FQNEAQ (reference sequence). CDR3 amino acids: CASSLAGTPQQFF. CDR3 DNA sequence: TGTGCCAGCAGCTTAGCTGGGACTCCCCAGCAGTTCTTC.

The count of this clone is one. The genes are TRBV19 and TRBJ1-4; TRBD1 agrees at 8 bases. Trimming took 5 bases from V and 8 from J; bases not matched to a gene: 10. The germline V gene has CDR1 LNHDA and CDR2 SQIVND (reference sequence). This CDR3 is 15 amino acids long. Here the CDR3 reads CASSPPRGREEKLFF. The CDR3 coding sequence is TGTGCCAGTAGTCCCCCCAGGGGGCGGGAAGAAAAACTGTTTTTT. The variable domain in full, with the rest retrieved from reference TRBV19 and TRBJ1-4, is DGGITQSPKYLFRKEGQNVTLSCEQNLNHDAMYWYRQDPGQGLRLIYYSQIVNDFQKGDIAEGYSVSREKKESFPLTVTSAQKNPTAFYLCASSPPRGREEKLFFGSGTQLSVL.

The CDR3: CASRPGTSGAYEQYF. DNA for the CDR3: TGTGCCAGCAGACCCGGGACTAGCGGAGCCTACGAGCAGTACTTC. The V gene is TRBV2, the J gene TRBJ2-7; 11 bases line up with TRBD2. Losses at the gene ends were 6 bases for V and 2 bases for J; bases not matched to a gene: 6. The CDR3 is made up of 15 amino acids. Germline CDR1 SNHLY, CDR2 FYNNEI.

The V and J genes are TRBV19 and TRBJ2-1; 7 bases are shared with TRBD2. Germline V gene data show CDR1 as LNHDA and CDR2 as SQIVND (reference sequence). The CDR3 runs to 15 residues. V was pared by 2 bases and J by 2 bases, with 3 bases of the junction left unmatched. The CDR3 here is CASSISSGTYNEQFF. CDR3 DNA: TGTGCCAGTAGTATATCTAGCGGAACCTACAATGAGCAGTTCTTC.

The V gene is TRBV29-1, the J gene TRBJ2-1; D perhaps matches TRBD2 (6 bases). Germline V gene lookup returns CDR1 SQVTM and CDR2 ANQGSEA. CDR3 length equals 14 residues. Trimming left V 6 bases short and J 6 bases short, with 18 bases between. The CDR3: CSVRGGISLNEQFF. Here the CDR3 DNA reads TGCAGCGTGAGGGGCGGGATCTCCCTCAATGAGCAGTTCTTC.

This clone was found a few times. The rearrangement uses TRBV5-6 and TRBJ1-3; no clear D. The germline V gene has CDR1 SGHDT and CDR2 YYEEEE. The CDR3 sequence is 17 residues long. V was shortened by 1 base and J by 5 bases, with 19 bases between the two germline ends. The CDR3 loop reads CASSLSLVDKVRNTIYF. DNA of the CDR3: TGTGCCAGCAGCTTGAGTCTGGTCGACAAGGTCCGAAACACCATATATTTT.

The rearrangement uses TRBV5-1 and TRBJ2-2; 9 nucleotides align to TRBD1. Germline trimming cut 7 bases from V and 4 bases from J; bases unmatched to any gene: 11. This CDR3 spans 16 amino acids. Germline CDR1 is SGHRS and CDR2 is YFSETQ. The CDR3 spells CASHLTGGVFTGELFF. The CDR3 DNA is TGCGCCAGCCATTTAACAGGGGGCGTCTTCACCGGGGAGCTGTTTTTT. The whole variable domain, filled in from reference TRBV5-1 and TRBJ2-2, reads KAGVTQTPRYLIKTRGQQVTLSCSPISGHRSVSWYQQTPGQGLQFLFEYFSETQRNKGNFPGRFSGRQFSNSRSEMNVSTLELGDSALYLCASHLTGGVFTGELFFGEGSRLTVL.

The chain employs TRBV5-1 and TRBJ2-7, with TRBD1 identical over 10 bases. CDR1 and CDR2 from the germline V gene are SGHRS and YFSETQ. V shed 4 bases and J 4 bases; nucleotides not matched to a gene: 8. The CDR3 runs to 15 residues. In nucleotides, the CDR3 is TGCGCCAGCAGCCCCCGACAGGGGGCGGAGTACGAGCAGTACTTC. Encoded protein: CASSPRQGAEYEQYF.

The chain couples TRBV7-2 to TRBJ1-5, with D perhaps matching TRBD1 (6 bases). Germline assignment: CDR1 SGHTA and CDR2 FQGNSA. The V and J ends lost 5 bases and 5 bases respectively, with 10 bases between them. This CDR3 comprises 13 residues. The CDR3 loop reads CASSLKGDQPQHF. DNA of the CDR3: TGTGCCAGCAGCCTAAAGGGGGATCAGCCCCAGCATTTT.

CDR3 loop: CATQGTGITGELFF. The CDR3 nucleotides read TGTGCCACCCAAGGAACAGGGATCACCGGGGAGCTGTTTTTT. The gene calls are TRBV10-3 and TRBJ2-2; D is perhaps TRBD1 (6 bases). The germline V and J ends were trimmed by 10 bases and 4 bases, with 16 bases remaining between them. The CDR3 is made up of 14 amino acids. Germline V gene lookup returns CDR1 ENHRY and CDR2 SYGVKD.

This clone was detected only once. V gene TRBV19 combines with J gene TRBJ2-6; the D gene is possibly TRBD1 (6 bases). V was clipped by 2 bases and J by 0 bases, with 17 bases between them. There are 19 residues in the CDR3. The germline CDR1 and CDR2 sequences are LNHDA and SQIVND (reference sequence). CDR3 in DNA: TGTGCCAGTAGTATAATCTCCGGGACATTGGTCTCTGGGGCCAACGTCCTGACTTTC. Translated, it gives CASSIISGTLVSGANVLTF.

The V call is TRBV19, the J call TRBJ1-2; 8 bases fit TRBD1. The CDR3 totals 15 residues. Losses at the gene ends were 2 bases for V and 5 bases for J; bases not matched to a gene: 7. Germline values: CDR1 LNHDA, CDR2 SQIVND (reference sequence). CDR3 in amino acids: CASSIFKTGVYGYTF. As DNA, the CDR3 is TGTGCCAGTAGTATATTTAAGACAGGGGTTTATGGCTACACCTTC.

V gene TRBV29-1 combines with J gene TRBJ1-4; 8 bases are shared with TRBD1. J lost 0 bases, V lost 4 bases, and 4 bases had no gene match. CDR3 length equals 15 residues. CDR1 is SQVTM, CDR2 ANQGSEA, per germline. The CDR3, as DNA: TGCAGCGTTGCCGGACAGGGAACAACTAATGAAAAACTGTTTTTT. Translation gives CSVAGQGTTNEKLFF.

The V and J genes are TRBV28 and TRBJ1-2; D is uncertain. CDR1 is MDHEN, CDR2 SYDVKM, per germline. Trimming removed 1 base at V and 6 bases at J, with 3 bases between. The CDR3 extends over 11 amino acids. The CDR3 coding sequence is TGTGCCAGCAGTTTATTTAATGGCTACACCTTC. It specifies CASSLFNGYTF.

V and J are TRBV7-3 and TRBJ2-4; the D is unclear. V lost 1 base, J lost 10 bases, and 11 bases lay in between. This CDR3 contains 13 residues. The germline V gene has CDR1 SGHTA and CDR2 FQGTGA. The CDR3 sequence: CASSLSPARIQYF. The CDR3 nucleotides read TGTGCCAGCAGCTTAAGCCCGGCCAGGATTCAGTACTTC.

The chain uses TRBV28 and TRBJ1-6; the match to TRBD1 covers 11 bases. This CDR3 has 14 residues. V shed 6 bases, J shed 9 bases, and the junction held 4 bases outside the gene matches. CDR1 is MDHEN, CDR2 SYDVKM, per germline. The CDR3 loop reads CASSTDRGLSPLHF. The CDR3 bases are TGTGCCAGCAGCACGGACAGGGGGCTTTCACCCCTCCACTTT.

The chain carries TRBV27 and TRBJ2-5; a weak D match, TRBD1 (6 bases). The V end was cut by 6 bases, the J end by 1 base, with 15 bases between. Per germline, CDR1 MNHEY and CDR2 SMNVEV (reference sequence). This CDR3 comprises 15 residues. This CDR3 reads CASRADRNLQETQYF. Here the CDR3 DNA reads TGTGCCAGCAGAGCGGACAGAAACCTCCAAGAGACCCAGTACTTC.

The J gene is TRBJ2-7, the V gene TRBV6-6; D perhaps matches TRBD2 (5 bases). Trimming took 6 bases from V and 2 from J, leaving 11 bases between them. The CDR3 runs 13 residues. Germline V CDR1 and CDR2: MNHNY, SVGAGI (reference sequence). The CDR3 DNA reads as TGTGCCAGCAGCGCGATACTAGCCTACGAGCAGTACTTC. Translation: CASSAILAYEQYF.

The genes are TRBV5-4 and TRBJ1-1; D possibly corresponds to TRBD1 (5 bases). V was trimmed by 1 base and J by 4 bases, leaving 11 bases between them. The CDR3 contains 14 residues. Germline CDR1 is SGHNT and CDR2 is YYREEE (reference sequence). Here the CDR3 DNA reads TGTGCCAGCAGCTTGATTAGGCAGGGCACTGAAGCTTTCTTT. Amino acids: CASSLIRQGTEAFF.

This chain links TRBV4-1 with TRBJ2-6; D is uncertain. The V and J ends lost 3 bases and 0 bases respectively, with 15 bases between them. The CDR3 loop spans 18 amino acids. The germline V gene encodes CDR1 MGHRA and CDR2 YSYEKL. The CDR3 region is CASSHLTTRFSGANVLTF. CDR3 nucleotide sequence: TGCGCCAGCAGCCACCTAACGACACGCTTCTCTGGGGCCAACGTCCTGACTTTC.

The rearrangement joins TRBV27 to TRBJ1-6; tentatively, D is TRBD1 (5 bases). CDR1 is MNHEY, CDR2 SMNVEV, per germline (reference sequence). There are 15 residues in the CDR3. Trimming took 2 bases from V and 9 from J, leaving 14 bases between them. CDR3 nucleotide sequence: TGTGCCAGCAGTTTACCTCCAGGGCACGGTTCACCCCTCCACTTT. It encodes CASSLPPGHGSPLHF.